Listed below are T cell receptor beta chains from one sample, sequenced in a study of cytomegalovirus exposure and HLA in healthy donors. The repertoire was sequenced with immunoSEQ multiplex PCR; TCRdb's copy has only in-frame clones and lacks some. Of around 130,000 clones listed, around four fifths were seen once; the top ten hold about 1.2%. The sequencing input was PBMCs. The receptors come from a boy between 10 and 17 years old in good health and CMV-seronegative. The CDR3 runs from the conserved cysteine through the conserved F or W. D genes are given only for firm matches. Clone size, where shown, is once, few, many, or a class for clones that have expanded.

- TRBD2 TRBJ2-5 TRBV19 TGTGCCAGTAGTACCAACCCTAACGGGGGGATGGAGACCCAGTACTTC CASSTNPNGGMETQYF
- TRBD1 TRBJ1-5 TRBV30 TGTGCCTGGAGTCGGAACAGGGGGCAGCCCCAGCATTTT CAWSRNRGQPQHF
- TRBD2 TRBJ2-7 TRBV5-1 TGCGCCAGCACCTCGACTAGCGGTCGCGAGCAGTACTTC CASTSTSGREQYF
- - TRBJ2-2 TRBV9 TGTGCCAGCAGCGTAGAAGAGGGACTCCGTACCGGGGAGCTGTTTTTT CASSVEEGLRTGELFF
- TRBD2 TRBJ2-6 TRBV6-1 TGTGCCAGCAGTATAGCGGGCTCTGGGGCCAACGTCCTGACTTTC CASSIAGSGANVLTF
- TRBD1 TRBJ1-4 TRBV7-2 TGTGCCAGCAGGCGGACAGGGATAGGTGAAAAACTGTTTTTT CASRRTGIGEKLFF
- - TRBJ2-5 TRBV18 TGTGCCAGCTCACCCGGAGGGGCACAGACCCAGTACTTC CASSPGGAQTQYF
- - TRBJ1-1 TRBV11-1 TGTGCCAGCAGCCAAGTCGACAGGACCCTGAACACTGAAGCTTTCTTT CASSQVDRTLNTEAFF
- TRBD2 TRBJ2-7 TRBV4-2 TGTGCCAGCAGCCAAATCGGGACTAGCGGCTCCTACGAGCAGTACTTC CASSQIGTSGSYEQYF
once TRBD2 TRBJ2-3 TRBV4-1 TGCGCCAGCAGCAAGACCCCTACTAGCGAACAAACGCAGTATTTT CASSKTPTSEQTQYF
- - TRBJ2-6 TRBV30 TGTGCCTGGCAGACAGGCCCCTCTGGGGCCAACGTCCTGACTTTC CAWQTGPSGANVLTF
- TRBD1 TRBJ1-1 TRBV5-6 TGTGCCAGCAGCCATCTTCGACAGGGAAGAGATGAAGCTTTCTTT CASSHLRQGRDEAFF
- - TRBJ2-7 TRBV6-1 TGTGCCAGCAGTGACAGGGGCTTAGGGGAGCAGTACTTC CASSDRGLGEQYF
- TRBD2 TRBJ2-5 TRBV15 TGTGCCACCAGCGGCTCTTTAGCGGGAGGGCCTGGAGAGACCCAGTACTTC CATSGSLAGGPGETQYF
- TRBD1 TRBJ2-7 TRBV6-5 TGTGCCAGCAGTTACAGGGGGACAGGGGGCGCCGAGCAGTACTTC CASSYRGTGGAEQYF
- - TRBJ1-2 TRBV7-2 TGTGCCAGCAGCTTAACAGGGCGTGGCTACACCTTC CASSLTGRGYTF
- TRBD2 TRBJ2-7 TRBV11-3 TGTGCCAGCAGCCCTTCGGGACTAGCGTTTCCCTACGAGCAGTACTTC CASSPSGLAFPYEQYF
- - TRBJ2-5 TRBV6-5 TGTGCCAGCAGTAAGAAGACAGGTTTCGAGACCCAGTACTTC CASSKKTGFETQYF
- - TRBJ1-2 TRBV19 TGTGCCAGTAGTCCCGCGGTAACCTATGGCTACACCTTC CASSPAVTYGYTF
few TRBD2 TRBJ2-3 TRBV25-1 TGTGCCAGCAGTGAACTGGGACTAGCGGGGGGGACAGATACGCAGTATTTT CASSELGLAGGTDTQYF
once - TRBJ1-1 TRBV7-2 TGTGCCAGCAGCCCGACACGAACCAACACTGAAGCTTTCTTT CASSPTRTNTEAFF
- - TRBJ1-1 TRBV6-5 TGTGCCAGCAGTTACTCGGGGGCGGTTTGGGCTTTCTTT CASSYSGAVWAFF
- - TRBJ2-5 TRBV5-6 TGTGCCAGCGCGCTGCGCGAGTCCTGGGAGACCCAGTACTTC CASALRESWETQYF
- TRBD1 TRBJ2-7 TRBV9 TGTGCCAGCAGTGTGGATTGGACAGGGGAGGACGAGCAGTACTTC CASSVDWTGEDEQYF
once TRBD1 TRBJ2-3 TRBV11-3 TGTGCCAGCAGCTCCGGACCGGGACAGGGGAGGCTAGATACGCAGTATTTT CASSSGPGQGRLDTQYF
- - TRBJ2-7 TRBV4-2 TGTGCCAGCAGCCAAGATTGGGAGGGACAGGAACCCTACGAGCAGTACTTC CASSQDWEGQEPYEQYF
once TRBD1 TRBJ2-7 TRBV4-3 TGCGCCAGCAGCCAAGAAACAGGGGTCAAATCCTACGAGCAGTACTTC CASSQETGVKSYEQYF
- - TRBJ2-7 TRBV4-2 TGTGCCAGCAGCCTCCAGGAGGGGGGGGTCTACGAGCAGTACTTC CASSLQEGGVYEQYF
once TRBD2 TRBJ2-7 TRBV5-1 TGCGCCAGCAGCTTGGCCCGGCTAGCGGAGGAGCAGTACTTC CASSLARLAEEQYF